The source of this TCR beta chain is a study of blood T cells in healthy people across ages. Regarding the study as a whole: Considered underestimates were the diversity estimates obtained from one million T cells.

CDR3 length equals 13 residues. Trimming removed 5 bases at V and 7 bases at J, with 14 bases between. Germline V CDR1 and CDR2: MNHEY, SVGEGT. To note about this clonotype: Antigen unknown.

No fewer than 5.5 micrograms of total RNA were isolated from every sample. Using a J-beta primer mix together with a sample-barcoded 5' primer, a second PCR was run for roughly 6 to 11 cycles. TCRdb reprocessed the 5' RACE reads with MiXCR, giving one entry per CDR3 protein. Found here are 910,000 or so distinct CDR3 sequences, just over 50% of them singletons; the top ten hold roughly a fifth. V usage is TRBV6-2 or TRBV6-3 and J usage is TRBJ1-1, with D possibly matching TRBD1 (5 bases). This sequence originates from a woman aged 55-69 years in good health. Sequenced input: blood. CDR3 amino acids: CASSGDPLLEAFF. The DNA of the CDR3 is TGTGCCAGCAGTGGGGACCCTCTCCTTGAAGCTTTCTTT.